This TCR beta chain was identified in a study of T cell repertoires in aging, cancer and after chemotherapy. Points from the study as a whole: No conclusions about immunological memory after chemotherapy can be drawn from the repertoire data. Across the chemotherapy interval, each cancer cohort showed higher median generation probability, suggesting thymic rebound.

A mixed TRB-A/B primer pool amplified rearranged TRB by multiplex touch-down PCR. TCRdb processed the multiplex PCR reads anew with MiXCR; each CDR3 protein has one entry. Of approximately 11,000 distinct CDR3 sequences listed, roughly 30% are singletons. Peripheral blood genomic DNA, not sorted cells or RNA, was the template. The CDR3 runs 17 residues. V dropped 5 bases and J dropped 0 bases, with 17 bases sitting between them. CDR1 is SGHAT and CDR2 is FQNNGV in the germline V gene. About this clonotype: Its antigen is still unknown.

The sample taken for sequencing was blood. The source of this sequence is a human donor in good health. The chain carries TRBV11-2 and TRBJ1-3, with D possibly TRBD1 on 6 matching bases. The CDR3 nucleotides are TGTGCCAGCAGCCTATATTGGGGGCAGTACTCTGGAAACACCATATATTTT. Protein: CASSLYWGQYSGNTIYF.